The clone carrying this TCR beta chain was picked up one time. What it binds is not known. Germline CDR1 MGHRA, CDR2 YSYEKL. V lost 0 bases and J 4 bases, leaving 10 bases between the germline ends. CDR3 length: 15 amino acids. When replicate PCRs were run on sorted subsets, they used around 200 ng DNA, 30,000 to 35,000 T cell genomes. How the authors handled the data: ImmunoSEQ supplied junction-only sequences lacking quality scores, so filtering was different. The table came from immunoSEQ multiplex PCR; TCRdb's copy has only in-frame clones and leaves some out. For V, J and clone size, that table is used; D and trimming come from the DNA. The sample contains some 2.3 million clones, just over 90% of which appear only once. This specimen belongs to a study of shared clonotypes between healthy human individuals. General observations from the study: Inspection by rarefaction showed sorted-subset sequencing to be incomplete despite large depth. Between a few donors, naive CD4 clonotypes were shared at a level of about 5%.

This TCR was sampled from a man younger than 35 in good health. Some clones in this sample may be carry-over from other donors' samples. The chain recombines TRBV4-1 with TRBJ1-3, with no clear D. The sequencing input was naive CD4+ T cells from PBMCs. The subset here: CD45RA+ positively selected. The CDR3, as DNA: TGCGCCAGCAGCCAAGATTGGGATTCCGGAAACACCATATATTTT. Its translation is CASSQDWDSGNTIYF.